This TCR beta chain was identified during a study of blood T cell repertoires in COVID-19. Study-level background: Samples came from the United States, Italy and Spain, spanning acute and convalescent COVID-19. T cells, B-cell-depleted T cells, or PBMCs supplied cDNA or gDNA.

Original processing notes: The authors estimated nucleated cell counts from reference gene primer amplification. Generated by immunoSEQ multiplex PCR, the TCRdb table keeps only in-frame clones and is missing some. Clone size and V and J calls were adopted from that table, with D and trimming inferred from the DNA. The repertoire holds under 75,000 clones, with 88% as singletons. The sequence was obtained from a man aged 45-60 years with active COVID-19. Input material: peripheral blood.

The chain's CDR3 is CASSQYGGGLGGETQYF. Here the CDR3 DNA reads TGCGCCAGCAGTCAGTACGGCGGGGGTTTGGGTGGAGAGACCCAGTACTTC. The gene calls are TRBV23-1 and TRBJ2-5; TRBD2 agrees at 7 bases. TRBV23-1 is reported as an ORF; its role is uncertain. The CDR3 consists of 17 residues. V lost 3 bases, J lost 4 bases, and 14 bases stayed unmatched.